The next 7 T cell receptor beta chains were all read from a single sample in a study of T cell clonality in common variable immunodeficiency. Study-wide findings and caveats: Fewer deletions and N-nucleotide insertions were reportedly seen in common variable immunodeficiency TCR beta sequences.

No antigens are known for them. The assay was immunoSEQ multiplex PCR, and TCRdb's table has in-frame clones only and misses some. There are approximately 38,000 clones in the sample, none observed a single time. Sequenced input: peripheral blood mononuclear cells. The receptors come from a human donor with common variable immunodeficiency.

Points on this clone: The read ends 3 residues shy of where the CDR3 ends; the end is completed using the germline J gene. The chain combines TRBV19 with TRBJ2-5; 8 nucleotides align to TRBD2. Unmatched junction bases numbered 2, after V lost 1 base and J lost 1 base. Germline V CDR1 and CDR2: LNHDA, SQIVND (reference sequence). The CDR3 consists of 15 residues. CDR3 bases read: TGTGCCAGTAGTATAGTGCGGGGGGCCCAAGAGACC. Its translation is CASSIVRGAQET. In full, the CDR3 is CASSIVRGAQETQYF.

This clone has only a few counts. The CDR3 extends 3 residues past the end of the read, so its final part is completed from the germline J gene. The chain carries TRBV7-6 and TRBJ2-4; 7 positions agree with TRBD1. The CDR3 extends over 16 amino acids. Trimming took 5 bases from V and 0 from J; bases not matched to a gene: 7. In germline, CDR1 is SGHVS, CDR2 FNYEAQ. The sequenced CDR3 bases are TGTGCCAGCAGCCCGGGGACAGCCTTAGCCAAAAACATT. This encodes CASSPGTALAKNI. The whole CDR3 sequence reads CASSPGTALAKNIQYF.

This clone was seen many times. Coverage ceases 3 residues before the CDR3 finishes, and the germline J gene fills in the end. The V gene is TRBV19, the J gene TRBJ2-7; 7 bases agree with TRBD1. J gave up 4 bases and V 8 bases, and 14 bases lay outside the gene matches. Germline-derived CDR1 and CDR2 are LNHDA and SQIVND (reference sequence). CDR3 length: 15 amino acids. The covered CDR3 bases are TGTGCCAGTTCACTACCGGGACAGTTAAAGTACGAG. This gives the protein CASSLPGQLKYE. The CDR3 in full is CASSLPGQLKYEQYF.

Note on this clone: Read data end 3 residues before the CDR3 end; the end is taken from the germline J gene. V usage is TRBV7-2 and J usage is TRBJ1-5; 9 bases are shared with TRBD1. With 5 bases clipped from V and 7 bases from J, the junction kept 9 bases outside the gene matches. Germline V gives CDR1 SGHTA, CDR2 FQGNSA. CDR3 length: 15 amino acids. Incomplete CDR3 DNA: TGTGCCAGCAGCCTCACAGGGGGCGAGGGACAGCCC. Encoded protein: CASSLTGGEGQP. The entire CDR3 reads CASSLTGGEGQPQHF.

To note about this clone: The read terminates 3 residues before the CDR3 end, so the remaining end is supplied by the germline J gene. This chain joins TRBV6-2 or TRBV6-3 and TRBJ2-5; TRBD2 matches 7 bases. The V segment lost 2 bases and the J segment 7 bases; nucleotides outside the gene matches: 7. Germline lookup yields CDR1 MNHEY and CDR2 SVGEGT. The CDR3 sequence is 14 residues long. The CDR3 spells CASSYRHQRGTQYF. The sequenced CDR3 bases are TGTGCCAGCAGTTACAGGCACCAGCGGGGGACC.

About this clone: Coverage ceases 3 residues before the CDR3 finishes, and the germline J gene fills in the end. This sequence joins TRBV5-1 and TRBJ1-1, with 8 bases lining up with TRBD1. Germline CDR1 reads SGHRS; CDR2 reads YFSETQ. The CDR3 runs to 13 residues. CDR3: CASSLGQGFVAFF. Incomplete CDR3 DNA: TGCGCCAGCAGCTTGGGACAGGGGTTTGTT.

This clone was picked up a small number of times. The read terminates 3 residues ahead of where the CDR3 ends, so the germline J gene completes it. This chain joins TRBV7-9 and TRBJ1-2; TRBD1 aligns across 8 bases. The germline V gene encodes CDR1 SEHNR and CDR2 FQNEAQ (reference sequence). V shed 4 bases and J 5 bases; nucleotides not matched to a gene: 6. The CDR3 runs to 14 residues. CDR3 protein: CASSSTGGNYGYTF. The part of the CDR3 DNA that was read is TGTGCCAGCAGCTCAACAGGGGGGAATTATGGC.